Sequencing of this TCR beta chain was carried out in a study of shared clonotypes between healthy human individuals (TCRdb year 2020). Some background on the complete study: A few men and two women, aged 18 to 49 years, made up the cohort. For each donor, three plates each were used for CD4 naive and CD4 memory, two plates were used for CD8 naive, and one plate was used for CD8 memory. To increase sequencing depth and limit assay-specific biases, TCR repertoire library preparation and sequencing were carried out by different laboratories using diverse techniques. To estimate repertoire size and how much clonotypes are shared between individuals, the study performed deep sequencing of blood TCR repertoires from about five healthy adults. Per donor, leukapheresis produced somewhere between about 0.94 and 9 billion PBMCs.

With respect to this clone: It lacks a known antigen. Base qualities were left out, and no much larger clone turns up one base away.

Summary of the overall study and its limitations: The genetic and exposure-history diversity represented was limited by the small number of donors. Rarefaction of sorted-subset datasets indicated incomplete sequencing despite the large sequencing depth. Sampling was restricted to blood, and TCR repertoires in tissues likely differ from the TCR repertoires found in blood. Naive subsets generally had larger estimated clonotype richness than memory subsets did. Clonotypes shared by all four sorted-subset donors showed higher generation probabilities than non-shared clonotypes. Pairwise subsampling indicated that sequencing depth was expected to affect the degree of clonotype sharing among donors. Roughly 5.2% of naive CD4, 3.5% of naive CD8, 2.3% of memory CD4, and around 0.4% of memory CD8 clonotypes were shared across a few donors.

Healthy HIV-negative adults with no recently reported acute infections or vaccinations were included as donors. Only Caucasian adults living in Nashville, Tennessee, USA were represented among the donors. CD4+ T cells were enriched through magnetic negative selection, after which naive cells were positively selected on CD45RA and the remaining negative fraction served as the memory subset. Blood was collected by leukapheresis, and PBMCs were isolated by Ficoll-Histopaque density gradient centrifugation and then cryopreserved in liquid nitrogen vapor phase. Analytical flow cytometry was used to check the purity and quantity of every magnetically sorted T cell population. Genomic DNA was isolated from every sorted fraction and measured by UV absorbance on a Nanodrop 2000c. Measured from the cysteine to the phenylalanine, the CDR3 is 15 residues long. Only the CDR3 DNA is retained, 45 bases long and in frame from the first base. The germline V gene (reference sequence) gives CDR1 as SEHNR and CDR2 as FQNEAQ. Trimming at the junction amounts to 3 bases on V and 3 bases on J, and the germline ends lie 14 bases apart.

Using the deep immunoSEQ assay, TCR CDR3 regions were amplified from genomic DNA by multiplex PCR. For each cell subset, the extracted genomic DNA was distributed evenly across all wells of several immunoSEQ 96-well plates, and each plate served as one replicate. Each replicate PCR for sorted subsets received approximately 220 ng genomic DNA, equal to about 29,000 T cell genomes. Purified libraries were quantified with a Qubit 3.0 fluorometer, sized on a Bioanalyzer 2100, and re-quantified with the KAPA Library Quantification kit. Each immunoSEQ 96-well plate was sequenced on its own single-read 150-cycle Illumina NextSeq 550 flow cell. The authors processed their data as follows. Because the immunoSEQ output included only junctional sequences and no quality scores, the filtering could not be the same as the filtering used for full-length reads. Sequences were annotated with PyIR, a Python wrapper for IgBLAST v1.9, using IMGT germline references to assign V/J genes and CDR3. Reads were removed for weak V/J assignments (E-value above 1e-6), missing CDR3, stop codons, out-of-frame junctions, or ambiguous translated residues. V3J clonotypes were defined as sequences sharing the same inferred V gene, J gene, and CDR3 amino acid sequence. To compute the percentage overlap between repertoires, the number of shared unique clonotypes was divided by the size of the smaller repertoire. Repertoire richness was assessed with RTK rarefaction, the Chao1 estimator, and Recon v2.1 estimates of unobserved clonotypes. For all TCRbeta clonotypes obtained by the gDNA method from a handful of donors, generation probabilities were computed with OLGA. The immuneACCESS repertoire file appears here via TCRdb, limited to in-frame rearrangements. These files lack a portion of the clones; in checked studies, under half of the deficit traces to unresolved V genes, and the cause of the others is not known. That table is the source of V, J and clone size, and D and trimming were worked out from the DNA. Within this sample are millions of clones, with roughly 93% of them counted one time only. Clones ranked in the top ten supply about 0.39% of the sample.

The rearranged segments are TRBV7-9 and TRBJ1-2; the D region possibly corresponds to TRBD1 (6 bases align). The source of this sequence is a man aged 18 to 35 in good health. Some clones in this sample may be carry-over from other donors' samples. Sequenced input: naive CD4+ T cells from PBMCs. The meaning of the sample's cell subset or site label: CD45RA+ positively selected. For the CDR3, the sequence is CASSLYTEGDYGYTF. The nucleotide sequence is TGTGCCAGCAGCTTGTACACCGAGGGGGACTATGGCTACACCTTC.